This TCR beta chain was obtained from a study of CD8+CD57+ T cells in acquired aplastic anemia. At the level of the study: Isolated CD4+ and CD8+ cells, once sorted, yielded DNA averaging around 3.3 ug. Healthy donor sequencing depth: some 10 million CD4+, roughly 11 million CD8+ reads.

CDR3 and TCR beta VDJ profiling relied on a genomic DNA template. Using its own MiXCR run on the reads, TCRdb lists one record per CDR3 protein. The sample holds hundreds of thousands of distinct CDR3 sequences; about two thirds are singletons and the top ten take less than 4%. Remarks on this clonotype: Its target is not known.

General observations from the study: A significant difference in CD8+ Simpson's diversity between patients and controls was not found. Overlapping CD8+ CDR3 repertoires of patients and controls contained around 31 shared sequences.

Germline V gene data show CDR1 as ENHRY and CDR2 as SYGVKD. V was trimmed by 10 bases and J by 3 bases, leaving 12 bases between them. This CDR3 comprises 13 residues. Sequenced sample: sorted CD4+, CD8+, or CD8+CD57+ T cells (not recorded which) from PBMCs. The chain combines TRBV10-3 with TRBJ1-4, with TRBD1 as a possible D gene (6 bases). This sequence was found in a human donor in good health, serving as a control. The CDR3 loop reads CATGQIPNEKLFF. CDR3 nucleotide sequence: TGTGCCACAGGACAGATACCTAATGAAAAACTGTTTTTT.